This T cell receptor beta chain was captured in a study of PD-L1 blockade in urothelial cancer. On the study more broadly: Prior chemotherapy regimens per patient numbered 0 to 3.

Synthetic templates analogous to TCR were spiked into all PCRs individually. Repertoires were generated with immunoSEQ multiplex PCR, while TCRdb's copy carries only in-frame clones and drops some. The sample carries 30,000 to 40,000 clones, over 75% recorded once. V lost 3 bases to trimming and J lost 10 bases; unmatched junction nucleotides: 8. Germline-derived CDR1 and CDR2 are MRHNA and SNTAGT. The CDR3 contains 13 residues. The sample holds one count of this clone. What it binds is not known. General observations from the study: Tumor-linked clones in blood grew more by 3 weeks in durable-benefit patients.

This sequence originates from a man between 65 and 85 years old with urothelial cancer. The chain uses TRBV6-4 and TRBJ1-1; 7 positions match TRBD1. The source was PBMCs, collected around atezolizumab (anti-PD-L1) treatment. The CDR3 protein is CASSEWQGQRAFF. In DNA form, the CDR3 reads TGTGCCAGCAGTGAATGGCAGGGACAGCGAGCTTTCTTT.